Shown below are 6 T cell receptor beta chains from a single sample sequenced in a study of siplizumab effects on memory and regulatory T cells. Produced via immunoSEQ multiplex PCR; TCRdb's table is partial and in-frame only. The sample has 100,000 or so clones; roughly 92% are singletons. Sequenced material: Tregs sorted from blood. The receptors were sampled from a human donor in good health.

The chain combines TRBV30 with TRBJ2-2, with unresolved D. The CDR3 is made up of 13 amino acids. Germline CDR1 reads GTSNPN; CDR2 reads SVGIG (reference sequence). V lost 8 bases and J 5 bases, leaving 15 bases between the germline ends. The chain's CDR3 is CAASGPFTGELFF. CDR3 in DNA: TGTGCCGCCTCCGGACCGTTTACCGGGGAGCTGTTTTTT.

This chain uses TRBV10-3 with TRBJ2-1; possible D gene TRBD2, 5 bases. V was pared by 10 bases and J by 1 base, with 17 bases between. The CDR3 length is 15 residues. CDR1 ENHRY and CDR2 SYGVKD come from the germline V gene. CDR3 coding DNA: TGTGCCACCCGCTCGGTCAGGACTTCCTACAATGAGCAGTTCTTC. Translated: CATRSVRTSYNEQFF.

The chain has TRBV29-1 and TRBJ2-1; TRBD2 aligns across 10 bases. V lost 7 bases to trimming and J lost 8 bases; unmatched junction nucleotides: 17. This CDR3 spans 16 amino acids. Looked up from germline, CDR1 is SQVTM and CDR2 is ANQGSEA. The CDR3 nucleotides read TGCAGCGGGGGTAGCGGGAGGCCCGATTTTCTGGATGAGCAGTTCTTC. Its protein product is CSGGSGRPDFLDEQFF.

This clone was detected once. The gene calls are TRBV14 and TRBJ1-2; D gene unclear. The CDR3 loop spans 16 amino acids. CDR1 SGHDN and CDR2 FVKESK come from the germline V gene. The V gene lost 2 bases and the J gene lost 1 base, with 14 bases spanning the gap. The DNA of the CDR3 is TGTGCCAGCAGCCAACTTACCGCAGGCTTTAACTATGGCTACACCTTC. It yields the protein CASSQLTAGFNYGYTF.

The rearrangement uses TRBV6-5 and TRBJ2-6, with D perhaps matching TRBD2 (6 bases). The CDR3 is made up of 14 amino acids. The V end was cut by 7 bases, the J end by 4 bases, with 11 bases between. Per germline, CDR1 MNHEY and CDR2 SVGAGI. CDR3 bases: TGTGCCAGCAAGGAGGGGTACGGGGCCAACGTCCTGACTTTC. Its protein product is CASKEGYGANVLTF.

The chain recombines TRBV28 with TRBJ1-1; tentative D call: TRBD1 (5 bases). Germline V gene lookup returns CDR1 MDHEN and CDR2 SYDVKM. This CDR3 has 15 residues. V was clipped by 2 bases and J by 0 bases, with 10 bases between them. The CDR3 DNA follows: TGTGCCAGCAGTTTAGCCGGGACGGTGAACACTGAAGCTTTCTTT. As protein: CASSLAGTVNTEAFF.